This T cell receptor beta chain stems from a study of cytomegalovirus exposure and HLA in healthy donors. Study results and caveats: Most observed TCR sequences were rare, whereas some public TCRs were detected in many donors.

Measured with immunoSEQ multiplex PCR; TCRdb has only the in-frame clones, and not every one. The repertoire holds fewer than 90,000 clones, with roughly 94% as singletons. As for this clone: The target antigen is unknown.

There are 16 residues in the CDR3. V gave up 3 bases and J gave up 1 base; unmatched junction bases: 6. Germline V lookup: CDR1 LGHNA, CDR2 YSLEER. Sequenced input: PBMCs. This clonotype was sampled from a woman aged 18-35 years in good health and CMV-seropositive. The chain links TRBV4-3 to TRBJ1-5; TRBD1 matches 7 bases. CDR3 nucleotide sequence: TGCGCCAGCAGCCAGGACCCGGGACAGAGCAATCAGCCCCAGCATTTT. Translated: CASSQDPGQSNQPQHF.